The 27 T cell receptor beta chains reported below all come from one sample, sequenced in a study of cytomegalovirus exposure and HLA in healthy donors. The PCR was carried out with 60 Vbeta primers and 13 Jbeta primers. Method: immunoSEQ multiplex PCR; TCRdb's copy keeps in-frame clones and lacks some. Of approximately 80,000 clones detected, around 70% appear once; the ten largest clones hold about 15%. Material for sequencing was PBMCs. Receptor source: a middle-aged woman in good health and CMV-seropositive.

This clone has just one count. The CDR3 spells CANKDLEARNEQYF. The CDR3 coding sequence is TGTGCCAACAAGGATTTGGAGGCAAGAAACGAGCAGTACTTC. V and J are TRBV5-8 and TRBJ2-7; D might be TRBD2 (5 bases). Germline V gene lookup returns CDR1 SGHTS and CDR2 YDEGEE. Trimming left V 9 bases short and J 5 bases short, with 21 bases between. This CDR3 has 14 amino acids.

V gene TRBV2 combines with J gene TRBJ1-5; a weak D match, TRBD1 (5 bases). Trimming pared 5 bases from V and 0 bases from J, leaving 14 bases between. Germline CDR1 is SNHLY and CDR2 is FYNNEI. The CDR3 loop spans 16 amino acids. CDR3 bases: TGTGCCAGCAGTAAACAGGCGTTTGATAGCAATCAGCCCCAGCATTTT. Residues: CASSKQAFDSNQPQHF.

The V and J genes are TRBV5-1 and TRBJ1-1; 7 bases match TRBD1. The germline CDR1 and CDR2 sequences are SGHRS and YFSETQ. V shed 5 bases and J 4 bases; nucleotides not matched to a gene: 5. The CDR3 is 13 residues long. Here the CDR3 reads CASRTGIGTEAFF. The DNA of the CDR3 is TGCGCCAGCAGGACAGGGATTGGCACTGAAGCTTTCTTT. The whole variable domain, remainder taken from reference TRBV5-1 and TRBJ1-1, is KAGVTQTPRYLIKTRGQQVTLSCSPISGHRSVSWYQQTPGQGLQFLFEYFSETQRNKGNFPGRFSGRQFSNSRSEMNVSTLELGDSALYLCASRTGIGTEAFFGQGTRLTVV.

V and J are TRBV9 and TRBJ1-2; D is undetermined. Germline V lookup: CDR1 SGDLS, CDR2 YYNGEE. V was pared by 2 bases and J by 4 bases, with 12 bases between. There are 14 residues in the CDR3. The DNA for the CDR3 is TGTGCCAGCAGCGTGGCTGACTGGTCCTATGGCTACACCTTC. It translates to CASSVADWSYGYTF.

This clone was picked up a small number of times. This chain joins TRBV12-5 and TRBJ2-3; D call uncertain. V was clipped by 7 bases and J by 6 bases, with 8 bases between them. The germline CDR1 and CDR2 sequences are LGHNT and FRNRAP. The CDR3 consists of 11 residues. This CDR3 is CASASSDTQYF. CDR3 bases: TGTGCTAGTGCCTCTAGTGATACGCAGTATTTT.

As for this clone: Since a far larger clone is one base different, this is likely a read error. V and J are TRBV11-2 and TRBJ2-1; 13 nucleotides align to TRBD2. CDR1 and CDR2 (germline): SGHAT, FQNNGV. CDR3 length equals 17 residues. CDR3 sequence (DNA): TGTGTCAGCAGCTTAGAGAAACTAGCGGGAGGGCACAATGAGCAGTTCTTC. It encodes CVSSLEKLAGGHNEQFF.

The V gene is TRBV29-1, the J gene TRBJ2-5; 9 nucleotides align to TRBD2. The CDR3 sequence is 17 residues long. J lost 5 bases, V lost 1 base, and 14 bases had no gene match. CDR1 SQVTM and CDR2 ANQGSEA come from the germline V gene. The CDR3 is CSVEVLYGTSSDETQYF. CDR3 sequence (DNA): TGCAGCGTTGAAGTGCTGTACGGGACTAGCTCCGATGAGACCCAGTACTTC.

The genes are TRBV7-6 and TRBJ2-6, with a weak D call TRBD1 (6 bases). The CDR3 length is 17 residues. Germline CDR1 and CDR2: SGHVS and FNYEAQ. V was pared by 3 bases and J by 2 bases, with 14 bases between. DNA of the CDR3: TGTGCCAGCAGCTTCCTACAGGGTTTCCCTGGGGCCAACGTCCTGACTTTC. It is translated as CASSFLQGFPGANVLTF.

The V call is TRBV5-1, the J call TRBJ1-4; 12 nucleotides agree with TRBD1. V trimming: 8 bases; J trimming: 2 bases; junction bases outside the gene matches: 22. Germline V lookup: CDR1 SGHRS, CDR2 YFSETQ. This CDR3 has 21 amino acids. CDR3 sequence: CARPGDRGQWKIGETNEKLFF. CDR3 sequence (DNA): TGCGCCAGGCCGGGGGACAGGGGGCAGTGGAAGATAGGGGAGACTAATGAAAAACTGTTTTTT.

The chain couples TRBV30 to TRBJ2-5, with a possible D match to TRBD1 (6 bases). Germline values: CDR1 GTSNPN, CDR2 SVGIG (reference sequence). The CDR3 is 12 amino acids. Trimming took off 5 bases at V and 4 bases at J, with 11 bases between the two ends. Here the CDR3 DNA reads TGTGCCTGGGCACAGGGACGAGAGACCCAGTACTTC. Translated, it gives CAWAQGRETQYF.

The gene calls are TRBV10-1 and TRBJ1-1; a weak D match, TRBD1 (5 bases). Trimming cost V 6 bases and J 6 bases, with 20 bases left between them. Germline loops: CDR1 WNHNN, CDR2 SYGVQD (reference sequence). The CDR3 contains 15 residues. The CDR3 nucleotides are TGCGCCAGCAGCCAAACAGGCACTTCCCGCTCTGAAGCTTTCTTT. It is translated as CASSQTGTSRSEAFF.

The V gene is TRBV18, the J gene TRBJ1-2; 8 bases line up with TRBD1. CDR1 and CDR2 (germline): KGHSH, LQKENI. CDR3 size: 17 residues. The J segment lost 5 bases and the V segment lost 3 bases, leaving 14 bases of the junction unmatched. This CDR3 is CASSPLAGGESWYGYTF. The CDR3 DNA sequence: TGTGCCAGCTCACCTCTGGCAGGGGGCGAGTCTTGGTATGGCTACACCTTC.

This clone showed up just once. J is TRBJ2-5 and V is TRBV6-5; tentative D call: TRBD2 (6 bases). The CDR3 totals 13 residues. Germline lookup yields CDR1 MNHEY and CDR2 SVGAGI. Trimming pared 6 bases from V and 2 bases from J, leaving 10 bases between. This CDR3 is CASRLAEQETQYF. In DNA form, the CDR3 reads TGTGCCAGCAGACTAGCAGAACAAGAGACCCAGTACTTC.

The chain is built from TRBV4-1 and TRBJ2-3, with D perhaps TRBD1 (5 bases). Germline-derived CDR1 and CDR2 are MGHRA and YSYEKL. The ends were cut back, 4 bases at V and 4 bases at J, with 12 bases in the middle. The CDR3 totals 14 residues. The CDR3 coding sequence is TGCGCCAGCAGCCCCCCGGCAGGGCCAGATACGCAGTATTTT. Protein: CASSPPAGPDTQYF.

V gene TRBV6-1 combines with J gene TRBJ2-1; TRBD1 matches at 11 bases. Germline loops: CDR1 MNHNS, CDR2 SASEGT. The CDR3 loop spans 15 amino acids. V lost 6 bases and J lost 4; bases outside the gene matches: 5. CDR3 amino acids: CASSPRDRGYNEQFF. CDR3 DNA: TGTGCCAGCAGCCCCCGGGACAGGGGGTACAATGAGCAGTTCTTC.

This clone was detected only a few times. The gene calls are TRBV2 and TRBJ1-3; 7 bases agree with TRBD1. V shed 3 bases and J 0 bases; nucleotides not matched to a gene: 2. The germline V gene encodes CDR1 SNHLY and CDR2 FYNNEI. The CDR3 has 15 residues. The CDR3 here is CASSDGQASGNTIYF. CDR3 nucleotides: TGTGCCAGCAGTGATGGACAGGCCTCTGGAAACACCATATATTTT.

The V and J genes are TRBV28 and TRBJ1-2; perhaps TRBD1 as D (6 bases). The CDR3 has 12 residues. Germline CDR1 and CDR2: MDHEN and SYDVKM. With 6 bases removed from V and 8 bases from J, the gap between germline ends came to 13 bases. The CDR3 sequence: CASRDSIDGYTF. The DNA of the CDR3 is TGTGCCAGCAGGGACAGCATTGACGGCTACACCTTC.

The count of this clone is one. This rearrangement joins TRBV9 to TRBJ1-2; TRBD1 might be the D (5 bases). Germline CDR1 and CDR2: SGDLS and YYNGEE. The CDR3 covers 14 residues. With 4 bases removed from V and 8 bases from J, the gap between germline ends came to 18 bases. As DNA, the CDR3 is TGTGCCAGCAGCTCCCCCCAAGGGGTCGGAGGCTACACCTTC. This codes for CASSSPQGVGGYTF.

This chain links TRBV7-9 with TRBJ1-3; D is perhaps TRBD1 (5 bases). V gave up 3 bases and J gave up 0 bases, with 15 bases separating them. The length of the CDR3 is 17 residues. The germline V gene encodes CDR1 SEHNR and CDR2 FQNEAQ (reference sequence). CDR3 nucleotide sequence: TGTGCCAGCAGCTTCCCCCAGGGCGCGAGCTCTGGAAACACCATATATTTT. Residues: CASSFPQGASSGNTIYF. Complete variable domain (other parts from reference TRBV7-9 and TRBJ1-3): DTGVSQNPRHKITKRGQNVTFRCDPISEHNRLYWYRQTLGQGPEFLTYFQNEAQLEKSRLLSDRFSAERPKGSFSTLEIQRTEQGDSAMYLCASSFPQGASSGNTIYFGEGSWLTVV.

This clone was detected a few times. This chain uses TRBV27 with TRBJ2-3; a weak D match, TRBD2 (5 bases). Trimming took 3 bases from V and 6 from J, leaving 19 bases between them. This CDR3 region has 16 residues. CDR1 and CDR2 from the germline V gene are MNHEY and SMNVEV (reference sequence). CDR3 bases: TGTGCCAGCAGTTTCACCCCGAGGGTAGCGTTGGATACGCAGTATTTT. Protein product: CASSFTPRVALDTQYF.

The gene calls are TRBV28 and TRBJ1-5; D is ambiguous. The length of the CDR3 is 13 residues. Germline V gene sequence: CDR1 MDHEN, CDR2 SYDVKM. V was cut by 8 bases and J by 3 bases, with 11 bases left in between. The CDR3 loop reads CASARVVNQPQHF. CDR3 sequence (DNA): TGTGCCAGCGCGCGGGTAGTCAATCAGCCCCAGCATTTT. Supplemented by reference TRBV28 and TRBJ1-5, the full variable domain reads DVKVTQSSRYLVKRTGEKVFLECVQDMDHENMFWYRQDPGLGLRLIYFSYDVKMKEKGDIPEGYSVSREKKERFSLILESASTNQTSMYLCASARVVNQPQHFGDGTRLSIL.

The rearrangement links TRBV29-1 to TRBJ1-2, with 11 bases lining up with TRBD1. This CDR3 is built from 15 residues. Trimming cost V 7 bases and J 6 bases; bases outside gene matches: 13. Looked up from germline, CDR1 is SQVTM and CDR2 is ANQGSEA. The CDR3 nucleotides are TGCAGCGGGAGTCTCGGGACAGGGGGTACAGATGGCTACACCTTC. Protein product: CSGSLGTGGTDGYTF.

The chain is built from TRBV5-1 and TRBJ1-4; 7 positions match TRBD1. There are 15 residues in the CDR3. Trimming at V came to 4 bases and at J to 8 bases, leaving 11 bases not matched to a gene. CDR1 and CDR2 (germline): SGHRS, YFSETQ. This CDR3 reads CASSLERGRREKLFF. CDR3 DNA: TGCGCCAGCAGCCTAGAGAGGGGGCGCAGAGAAAAACTGTTTTTT. Filled out from reference TRBV5-1 and TRBJ1-4, the complete variable domain reads KAGVTQTPRYLIKTRGQQVTLSCSPISGHRSVSWYQQTPGQGLQFLFEYFSETQRNKGNFPGRFSGRQFSNSRSEMNVSTLELGDSALYLCASSLERGRREKLFFGSGTQLSVL.

This clone appeared a single time. CDR3: CASSSGTQNTEAFF. The CDR3 DNA follows: TGTGCCAGCAGCTCCGGGACACAGAACACTGAAGCTTTCTTT. The V gene is TRBV7-9, the J gene TRBJ1-1; possibly TRBD1 for D (6 bases). V was trimmed by 4 bases and J by 1 base, leaving 10 bases between them. The germline CDR1 and CDR2 sequences are SEHNR and FQNEAQ (reference sequence). This CDR3 spans 14 amino acids.

The chain carries TRBV4-3 and TRBJ1-1; D may be TRBD1 (5 bases). Germline assignment: CDR1 LGHNA and CDR2 YSLEER. Trimming removed 4 bases from V and 2 bases from J, with 17 bases in between. The CDR3 extends over 16 amino acids. The CDR3 spells CASSLTWGGSNTEAFF. The CDR3 DNA is TGCGCCAGCAGCCTAACGTGGGGGGGAAGCAACACTGAAGCTTTCTTT.

V usage is TRBV7-2 and J usage is TRBJ2-5; unclear D gene. This CDR3 comprises 15 residues. Germline loops: CDR1 SGHTA, CDR2 FQGNSA. With 1 base removed from V and 5 bases from J, the gap between germline ends came to 14 bases. The CDR3 sequence: CASSLVLIAMETQYF. The CDR3 nucleotides are TGTGCCAGCAGCTTAGTCTTGATAGCTATGGAGACCCAGTACTTC.

This clone has a handful of counts. The chain links TRBV7-9 to TRBJ1-4; D is perhaps TRBD1 (5 bases). Germline CDR1 and CDR2: SEHNR and FQNEAQ (reference sequence). The CDR3 is 15 amino acids. V lost 6 bases and J lost 7, with 18 bases in between. CDR3 loop: CASSSSRGWSEKLFF. CDR3 bases: TGTGCCAGCAGTTCGTCTCGGGGGTGGAGTGAAAAACTGTTTTTT.